This T cell receptor (beta chain) was sequenced during a study of T cell repertoires in cytomegalovirus infection. Study context: From public TCR beta signatures came an indication of both CMV infection and matching HLA type.

Each CDR3 protein is one row after TCRdb ran MiXCR on the reads. This sample carries nearly 650,000 distinct CDR3 sequences, 24% of them seen once, and the ten largest clones take around 8%. Broader study findings: There were carriers of CMV plus the relevant HLA, and cumulative public TCR beta family frequency identified them.

This clonotype was seen at least ten times. What it binds is not known. The germline CDR1 and CDR2 sequences are MDHEN and SYDVKM. The CDR3 extends over 13 amino acids. Deletions cut 6 bases from V and 3 bases from J, with 8 bases between. The source of this sequence is a human donor in good health (CMV status not recorded). Some clones in this sample may be carry-over from other donors' samples. What was sequenced was CD8+ T cells from PBMCs. V gene TRBV28 combines with J gene TRBJ1-4, with D uncertain. CDR3 protein: CASSSPPNEKLFF. CDR3 nucleotide sequence: TGTGCCAGCAGCTCGCCCCCTAATGAAAAACTGTTTTTT.